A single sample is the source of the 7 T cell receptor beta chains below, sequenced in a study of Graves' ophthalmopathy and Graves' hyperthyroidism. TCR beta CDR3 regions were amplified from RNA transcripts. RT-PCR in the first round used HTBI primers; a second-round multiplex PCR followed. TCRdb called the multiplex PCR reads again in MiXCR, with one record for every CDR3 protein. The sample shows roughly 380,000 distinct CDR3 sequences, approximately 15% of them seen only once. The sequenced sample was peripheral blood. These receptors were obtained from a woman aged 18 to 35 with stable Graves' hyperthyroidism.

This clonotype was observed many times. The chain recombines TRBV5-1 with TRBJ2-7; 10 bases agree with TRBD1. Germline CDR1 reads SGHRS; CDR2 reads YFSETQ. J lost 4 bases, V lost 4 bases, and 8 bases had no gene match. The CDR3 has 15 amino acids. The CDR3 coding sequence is TGCGCCAGCAGCAGAACCGGGACAGGGGCTTACGAGCAGTACTTC. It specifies CASSRTGTGAYEQYF.

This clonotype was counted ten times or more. The CDR3 region has the DNA TGTGCCAGCAGACATAGTCATGGTGAGGGAGAGACCCAGTACTTC. This sequence encodes CASRHSHGEGETQYF. The V and J genes are TRBV28 and TRBJ2-5, with a possible D match to TRBD2 (5 bases). Trimming removed 6 bases at V and 4 bases at J, with 18 bases between. The CDR3 is 15 amino acids. Germline CDR1 reads MDHEN; CDR2 reads SYDVKM.

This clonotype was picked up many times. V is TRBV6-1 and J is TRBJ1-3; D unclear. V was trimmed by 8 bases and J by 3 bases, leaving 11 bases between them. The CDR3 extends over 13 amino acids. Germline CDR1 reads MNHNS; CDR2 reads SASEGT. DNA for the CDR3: TGTGCCAGCGATGGGAAGGGTGGAAACACCATATATTTT. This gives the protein CASDGKGGNTIYF.

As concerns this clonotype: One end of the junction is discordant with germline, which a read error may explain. CDR3 amino acids: CATSRVGTAKNIKYF. CDR3 nucleotides: TGTGCCACCAGCAGAGTAGGGACAGCCAAAAACATTAAGTACTTC. The chain links TRBV15 to TRBJ2-4; TRBD1 aligns across 7 bases. The CDR3 covers 15 residues. Germline assignment: CDR1 LNHNV and CDR2 YYDKDF (reference sequence).

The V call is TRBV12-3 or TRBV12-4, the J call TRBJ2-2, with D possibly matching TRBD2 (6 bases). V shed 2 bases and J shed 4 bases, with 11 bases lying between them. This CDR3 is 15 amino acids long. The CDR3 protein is CASSLFGGGTGELFF. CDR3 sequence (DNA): TGTGCCAGCAGTTTATTCGGGGGAGGCACCGGGGAGCTGTTTTTT.

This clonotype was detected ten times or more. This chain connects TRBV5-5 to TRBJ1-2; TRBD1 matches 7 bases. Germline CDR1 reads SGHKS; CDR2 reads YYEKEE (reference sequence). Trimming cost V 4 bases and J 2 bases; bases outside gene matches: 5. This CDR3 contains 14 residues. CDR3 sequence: CASSRDSGNYGYTF. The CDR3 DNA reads TGTGCCAGCAGCCGGGACAGTGGAAACTATGGCTACACCTTC.

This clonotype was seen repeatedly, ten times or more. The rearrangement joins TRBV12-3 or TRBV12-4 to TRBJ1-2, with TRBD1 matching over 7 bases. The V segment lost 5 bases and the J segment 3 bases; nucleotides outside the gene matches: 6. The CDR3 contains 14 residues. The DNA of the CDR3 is TGTGCCAGCAGTCCCAGGGGGGAGGACTATGGCTACACCTTC. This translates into CASSPRGEDYGYTF.